This TCR beta chain was recovered during a study of blood T cell repertoires in COVID-19. Across the whole study: Sources were T cells, B-cell-depleted T cells, or PBMCs; the material itself was cDNA or gDNA.

Source study methods: Quantification of nucleated cells was approximated via reference gene primer amplification. Clones were sequenced by immunoSEQ multiplex PCR, and TCRdb holds only the in-frame ones, with some missing. D and trimming come from the DNA, and the V and J calls and clone size come from that table. Of about 400,000 clones listed, 88% are singletons. Per the germline V gene, CDR1 is SQVTM and CDR2 is ANQGSEA. V lost 0 bases, J lost 7 bases, and 7 bases stayed unmatched. The CDR3 has 15 residues. Individuals drawn from some 25 US areas were about 18 to 95 years old. Each participant's cohort was designated according to participant-reported clinical history.

This TCR was sampled from a woman between 35 and 50 years old with acute COVID-19. This chain links TRBV29-1 with TRBJ2-1; TRBD1 matches at 9 bases. Sequencing was performed on PBMCs or T cells enriched from blood (not recorded which). This CDR3 reads CSVEEAGQGLNEQFF. As DNA, the CDR3 is TGCAGCGTTGAAGAAGCGGGACAGGGTCTGAATGAGCAGTTCTTC.